One sample yielded the 22 T cell receptor beta chains listed below, sequenced in a study of T cell repertoires in aging, cancer and after chemotherapy. Rearranged V-D-J TRB sequences were amplified with a mixed TRB-A/B primer pool. TCRdb redid the calling of the multiplex PCR reads with MiXCR, one entry per CDR3 protein. The sample carries roughly 7,100 distinct CDR3 sequences, about 50% recorded once. TCR beta rearrangements were amplified from peripheral blood genomic DNA. Material: blood. Receptor source: a human donor with a solid tumor.

This rearrangement joins TRBV18 to TRBJ2-7, with 8 bases lining up with TRBD1. V shed 3 bases and J 0 bases; nucleotides not matched to a gene: 4. The germline V gene has CDR1 KGHSH and CDR2 LQKENI. The CDR3 runs to 15 residues. The CDR3 loop is CASSPDRDASYEQYF. The CDR3 DNA reads as TGTGCCAGCTCACCGGACAGGGATGCCTCCTACGAGCAGTACTTC.

The rearrangement uses TRBV27 and TRBJ1-1, with D uncertain. Germline V gives CDR1 MNHEY, CDR2 SMNVEV (reference sequence). Deletions cut 4 bases from V and 6 bases from J, with 9 bases between. This CDR3 is 12 amino acids long. CDR3 loop: CASSSLTAEAFF. The CDR3 nucleotides read TGTGCCAGCAGTTCCTTGACTGCTGAAGCTTTCTTT.

This chain links TRBV7-2 with TRBJ1-4; the D gene is possibly TRBD1 (5 bases). Germline CDR1 and CDR2: SGHTA and FQGNSA. The CDR3 has 14 residues. V lost 1 base and J 8 bases, leaving 11 bases between the germline ends. The CDR3 DNA sequence: TGTGCCAGCAGCTTAGGCAGGGTCGGAGAAAAACTGTTTTTT. This translates into CASSLGRVGEKLFF.

This CDR3 is CASSLSGTGGTEAFF. CDR3 nucleotides: TGTGCCAGCAGCTTATCCGGGACAGGGGGGACTGAAGCTTTCTTT. The rearrangement uses TRBV7-3 and TRBJ1-1; the match to TRBD1 covers 11 bases. The ends lost 2 bases at V and 5 bases at J; junction bases unmatched: 4. This CDR3 contains 15 residues. CDR1 and CDR2 (germline): SGHTA, FQGTGA.

The chain is built from TRBV6-5 and TRBJ1-4, with D possibly TRBD1 on 5 matching bases. Germline V lookup: CDR1 MNHEY, CDR2 SVGAGI. Between the trimmed V and J ends, which lost 7 bases and 8 bases, there was a span of 20 bases. CDR3 length: 15 amino acids. The CDR3 is CASKHGAGIGEKLFF. The CDR3 DNA reads as TGTGCCAGCAAACACGGGGCCGGGATCGGGGAAAAACTGTTTTTT.

This clonotype has only a few counts. CDR3 in amino acids: CASSPPGQPQHF. CDR3 sequence (DNA): TGTGCCAGCTCACCACCAGGGCAGCCCCAGCATTTT. V is TRBV18 and J is TRBJ1-5; D uncertain. Trimming took 0 bases from V and 7 from J, leaving 4 bases between them. Germline CDR1 reads KGHSH; CDR2 reads LQKENI. The CDR3 has 12 residues.

The chain is built from TRBV27 and TRBJ2-1; 7 bases align to TRBD1. This CDR3 spans 15 amino acids. V shed 5 bases and J 6 bases; nucleotides not matched to a gene: 10. CDR1 is MNHEY, CDR2 SMNVEV, per germline (reference sequence). The CDR3 nucleotides are TGTGCCAGCAGTACCTCCGGGACAGTTATCAATGAGCAGTTCTTC. This sequence encodes CASSTSGTVINEQFF.

This sequence joins TRBV28 and TRBJ2-1, with D unclear. CDR1 and CDR2 (germline): MDHEN, SYDVKM. V lost 8 bases, J lost 0 bases, and 8 bases lay in between. The CDR3 is made up of 13 amino acids. CDR3 sequence: CASGSSSYNEQFF. In nucleotides, the CDR3 is TGTGCCAGCGGAAGTAGCTCCTACAATGAGCAGTTCTTC.

In its sample, this clonotype was seen a few times. The chain couples TRBV28 to TRBJ1-2; D gene ambiguous. This CDR3 is 13 amino acids long. V lost 4 bases to trimming and J lost 2 bases, with 8 bases between them. Germline loops: CDR1 MDHEN, CDR2 SYDVKM. The DNA of the CDR3 is TGTGCCAGCAGTTACAAGGGAAACTATGGCTACACCTTC. Amino acid sequence: CASSYKGNYGYTF.

The CDR3 bases are TGTGCCAGCAGTTATGGGGTCGAGCAGTACTTC. Its protein product is CASSYGVEQYF. The chain combines TRBV6-6 with TRBJ2-7; D not resolved. Germline V lookup: CDR1 MNHNY, CDR2 SVGAGI (reference sequence). With 3 bases removed from V and 6 bases from J, the gap between germline ends came to 6 bases. This CDR3 has 11 residues.

Notes on this clonotype: The junction differs from germline at one of its ends, possibly a read error. J is TRBJ2-5 and V is TRBV2, with D maybe TRBD1 (6 bases). CDR1 SNHLY and CDR2 FYNNEI come from the germline V gene. This CDR3 has 11 amino acids. The chain's CDR3 is CASSEAQRDTF. CDR3 nucleotide sequence: TGTGCCAGCAGTGAAGCCCAACGGGACACCTTC.

This clonotype has only one observation. The V call is TRBV29-1, the J call TRBJ2-7; 10 nucleotides agree with TRBD2. The CDR3 has 15 amino acids. Germline values: CDR1 SQVTM, CDR2 ANQGSEA. The CDR3 region is CIVGHSGRLTYEQYF. The CDR3 DNA follows: TGCATCGTGGGCCATAGCGGGAGGCTTACCTACGAGCAGTACTTC.

The chain couples TRBV29-1 to TRBJ2-7; 10 nucleotides match TRBD2. The length of the CDR3 is 15 residues. Germline V gives CDR1 SQVTM, CDR2 ANQGSEA. The V segment lost 6 bases and the J segment 2 bases; nucleotides outside the gene matches: 10. CDR3 amino acids: CSVGHSGRLTYEQYF. The CDR3 region has the DNA TGCAGCGTGGGCCATAGCGGGAGGCTTACCTACGAGCAGTACTTC.

This rearrangement joins TRBV27 to TRBJ1-2, with 7 bases fitting TRBD1. V shed 5 bases and J 7 bases; nucleotides not matched to a gene: 13. Germline loops: CDR1 MNHEY, CDR2 SMNVEV (reference sequence). The CDR3 consists of 15 residues. CDR3 protein: CASSARQGKPGGYTF. The CDR3 nucleotides are TGTGCCAGCAGTGCCAGACAGGGAAAGCCGGGTGGCTACACCTTC.

The V call is TRBV18, the J call TRBJ2-1; D unclear. In germline, CDR1 is KGHSH, CDR2 LQKENI. The CDR3 loop spans 14 amino acids. V was shortened by 2 bases and J by 3 bases, with 8 bases between the two germline ends. The CDR3 region is CASSPSDNYNEQFF. In DNA form, the CDR3 reads TGTGCCAGCTCACCATCGGATAACTACAATGAGCAGTTCTTC.

This clonotype was counted only a few times. The CDR3, as DNA: TGTGCCATCAGTGAGAACGTAGGGAGCGAAGGAGACAATTCACCCCTCCACTTT. Its translation is CAISENVGSEGDNSPLHF. The gene calls are TRBV10-3 and TRBJ1-6; D unclear. The V end lost 2 bases, the J end lost 7 bases, and 21 bases lay between the germline ends. Germline CDR1 ENHRY, CDR2 SYGVKD. There are 18 residues in the CDR3.

The J gene is TRBJ1-1, the V gene TRBV12-3 or TRBV12-4, with 7 bases identical to TRBD1. This CDR3 is 14 amino acids long. V shed 7 bases, J shed 3 bases, and the junction held 8 bases outside the gene matches. The CDR3 coding sequence is TGTGCCAGCACCACAGGGGTAGGGGACACTGAAGCTTTCTTT. Amino acid sequence: CASTTGVGDTEAFF.

This clonotype was seen a handful of times. The chain links TRBV12-3 or TRBV12-4 to TRBJ1-1, with TRBD1 identical over 11 bases. V lost 3 bases to trimming and J lost 1 base; unmatched junction nucleotides: 1. The CDR3 length is 15 residues. CDR3: CASSLGTGGNTEAFF. The CDR3 DNA follows: TGTGCCAGCAGTTTGGGGACAGGGGGGAACACTGAAGCTTTCTTT.

This clonotype has only a few counts. J is TRBJ1-6 and V is TRBV28, with TRBD1 matching over 7 bases. J lost 6 bases, V lost 8 bases, and 1 base had no gene match. The CDR3 sequence is 12 residues long. In germline, CDR1 is MDHEN, CDR2 SYDVKM. CDR3 DNA sequence: TGTGCCAGCTGGGACAGTAATTCACCCCTCCACTTT. Its protein product is CASWDSNSPLHF.

This clonotype was detected only a few times. V gene TRBV6-5 combines with J gene TRBJ1-1, with D maybe TRBD1 (5 bases). V was shortened by 0 bases and J by 0 bases, with 8 bases between the two germline ends. There are 15 residues in the CDR3. Germline-derived CDR1 and CDR2 are MNHEY and SVGAGI. The CDR3 loop is CASSYSEGVNTEAFF. CDR3 in DNA: TGTGCCAGCAGTTACTCGGAAGGGGTGAACACTGAAGCTTTCTTT.

V is TRBV6-1 and J is TRBJ2-7, with D hard to call. V lost 6 bases to trimming and J lost 3 bases, with 6 bases between them. The CDR3 has 11 residues. Germline CDR1 and CDR2: MNHNS and SASEGT. This chain's CDR3 is CASSLIYEQYF. The DNA for the CDR3 is TGTGCCAGCAGCCTTATCTACGAGCAGTACTTC.

A few counts support this clonotype. This rearrangement joins TRBV30 to TRBJ2-7, with D possibly matching TRBD1 (7 bases). The CDR3 runs 13 residues. The V gene lost 2 bases and the J gene lost 8 bases, with 16 bases spanning the gap. Germline loops: CDR1 GTSNPN, CDR2 SVGIG (reference sequence). The DNA for the CDR3 is TGTGCCTGGAGTTTGACAGGGAGGACCCAGCAGTACTTC. Translation: CAWSLTGRTQQYF.